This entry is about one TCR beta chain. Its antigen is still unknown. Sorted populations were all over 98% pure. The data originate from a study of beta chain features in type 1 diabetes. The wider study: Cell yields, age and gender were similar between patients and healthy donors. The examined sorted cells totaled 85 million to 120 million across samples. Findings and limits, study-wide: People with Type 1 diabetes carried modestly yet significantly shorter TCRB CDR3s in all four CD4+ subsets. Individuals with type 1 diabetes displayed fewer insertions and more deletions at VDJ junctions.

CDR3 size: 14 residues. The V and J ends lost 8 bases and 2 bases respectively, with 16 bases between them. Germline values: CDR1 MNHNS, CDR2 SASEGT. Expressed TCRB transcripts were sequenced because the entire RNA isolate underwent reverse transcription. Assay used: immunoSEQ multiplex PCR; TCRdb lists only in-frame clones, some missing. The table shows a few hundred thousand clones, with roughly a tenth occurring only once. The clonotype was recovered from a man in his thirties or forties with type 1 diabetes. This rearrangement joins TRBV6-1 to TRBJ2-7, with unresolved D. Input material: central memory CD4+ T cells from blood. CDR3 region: CASSPTHTAYEQYF. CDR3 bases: TGTGCCAGCTCCCCGACACACACGGCCTACGAGCAGTACTTC.